This T cell receptor (beta chain) was sequenced during a study of OX40 agonist ivuxolimab in advanced cancers. Study as a whole: Hepatocellular carcinoma, melanoma, renal cell or head and neck cancer occurred in dose-escalation patients.

Study findings and constraints: There were, on average, more expanded clones in CD8+ T cells than in CD4+.

A word on this clone: Its specificity is unknown.

The CDR3 is made up of 15 amino acids. CDR1 and CDR2 from the germline V gene are SGHTA and FQGNSA. V lost 4 bases and J lost 1, with 14 bases in between. At cycle 4 day 1, cycle 7 day 1, and baseline, blood was sampled. The repertoire was sequenced with immunoSEQ multiplex PCR; TCRdb's copy has only in-frame clones and lacks some. The table lists fewer than 45,000 clones, 70% to 85% of them singletons. The sample was CD4+ or CD8+ T cells sorted from blood, taken in a trial of the OX40 agonist ivuxolimab. The origin of this receptor is an adult with an advanced solid tumor such as melanoma, head and neck, liver or kidney cancer. The chain carries TRBV7-2 and TRBJ2-7; D gene uncertain. The CDR3: CASSSSGPISYEQYF. CDR3 nucleotides: TGTGCCAGCAGCTCCTCGGGTCCAATTTCCTACGAGCAGTACTTC.